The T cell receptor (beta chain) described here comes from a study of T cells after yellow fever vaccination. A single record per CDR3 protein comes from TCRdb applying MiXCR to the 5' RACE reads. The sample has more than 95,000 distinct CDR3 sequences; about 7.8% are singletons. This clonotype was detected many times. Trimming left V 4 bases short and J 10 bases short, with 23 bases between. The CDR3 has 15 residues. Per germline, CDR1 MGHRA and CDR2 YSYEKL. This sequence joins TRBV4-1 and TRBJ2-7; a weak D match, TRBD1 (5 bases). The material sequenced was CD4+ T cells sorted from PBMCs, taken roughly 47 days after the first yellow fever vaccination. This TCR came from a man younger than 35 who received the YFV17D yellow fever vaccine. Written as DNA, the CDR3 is TGCGCCAGCAGCCCGGAACTTGACCCAGGGATCAATCAGTACGTC. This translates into CASSPELDPGINQYV.